Below, 24 T cell receptor beta chains from the same sample are listed, as sequenced in a study of cytomegalovirus exposure and HLA in healthy donors. Vbeta (60) and Jbeta (13) primers were used in the PCR. Using immunoSEQ multiplex PCR, the repertoire was profiled, and TCRdb retains in-frame clones only, with some absent. Here the sample spans fewer than 120,000 clones, around 80% being singletons. Input material: PBMCs. These receptors came from a man aged 25 to 45 in good health and CMV-seropositive.

The V and J genes are TRBV27 and TRBJ1-5; 8 bases map to TRBD1. The CDR3 covers 15 residues. The ends lost 5 bases at V and 3 bases at J; junction bases unmatched: 6. Germline-derived CDR1 and CDR2 are MNHEY and SMNVEV (reference sequence). CDR3 bases: TGTGCCAGCAGTATGAGGACAGGGAACAATCAGCCCCAGCATTTT. Its protein is CASSMRTGNNQPQHF.

This clone was recorded once. This chain joins TRBV9 and TRBJ1-3; D is perhaps TRBD1 (5 bases). This CDR3 spans 13 amino acids. CDR1 is SGDLS and CDR2 is YYNGEE in the germline V gene. V shed 8 bases and J shed 3 bases, with 12 bases lying between them. The CDR3 is CASAGRRGNTIYF. The CDR3 DNA follows: TGTGCCAGTGCGGGGCGCCGTGGAAACACCATATATTTT.

The chain recombines TRBV7-2 with TRBJ1-2; 8 bases line up with TRBD1. Germline lookup yields CDR1 SGHTA and CDR2 FQGNSA. The V segment lost 11 bases and the J segment 5 bases; nucleotides outside the gene matches: 16. This CDR3 has 15 amino acids. DNA for the CDR3: TGTGCCTCGTCAGGGGGCTTAGACGTTCGGTATGGCTACACCTTC. Translation: CASSGGLDVRYGYTF.

The rearrangement joins TRBV4-3 to TRBJ2-2; TRBD2 matches 9 bases. V dropped 1 base and J dropped 4; count of bases not matched to a gene: 7. CDR1 LGHNA and CDR2 YSLEER come from the germline V gene. CDR3 length: 17 residues. The CDR3 bases are TGCGCCAGCAGCCAAGTTGGGGCGGGGGGGCTCACCGGGGAGCTGTTTTTT. Protein product: CASSQVGAGGLTGELFF.

The CDR3 DNA sequence: TGCGCCAGCAGCCCGCAGGGGCCCTCCTACGAGCAGTACTTC. It translates to CASSPQGPSYEQYF. The chain couples TRBV5-1 to TRBJ2-7; weak D call: TRBD1 (6 bases). The CDR3 length is 14 residues. CDR1 and CDR2 from the germline V gene are SGHRS and YFSETQ. Between the trimmed V and J ends, which lost 4 bases and 0 bases, there was a span of 11 bases.

The V call is TRBV19, the J call TRBJ1-5, with TRBD1 matching over 9 bases. The CDR3 consists of 13 residues. With V trimmed by 6 bases and J by 5 bases, 2 bases remained unmatched. CDR1 and CDR2 from the germline V gene are LNHDA and SQIVND (reference sequence). The CDR3 loop reads CASRGQGDQPQHF. The CDR3 DNA sequence: TGTGCCAGTAGGGGACAGGGTGATCAGCCCCAGCATTTT.

This chain links TRBV4-3 with TRBJ1-6, with 7 positions matching TRBD1. The CDR3 covers 17 residues. Per the germline V gene, CDR1 is LGHNA and CDR2 is YSLEER. With V trimmed by 3 bases and J by 7 bases, 12 bases remained unmatched. The CDR3 sequence is CASSQPRQGGRNSPLHF. The CDR3 DNA reads TGCGCCAGCAGCCAGCCAAGACAGGGTGGTAGGAATTCACCCCTCCACTTT.

This chain connects TRBV5-6 to TRBJ1-2, with D maybe TRBD1 (5 bases). The CDR3 runs to 14 residues. V lost 0 bases, J lost 2 bases, and 8 bases lay in between. Germline V gives CDR1 SGHDT, CDR2 YYEEEE. The CDR3 DNA reads as TGTGCCAGCAGCTTGGGACAGAAGAACTATGGCTACACCTTC. Translating gives CASSLGQKNYGYTF.

This sequence joins TRBV4-1 and TRBJ2-7; 8 positions agree with TRBD1. CDR3 length equals 16 residues. V shed 2 bases, J shed 4 bases, and the junction held 10 bases outside the gene matches. CDR1 is MGHRA, CDR2 YSYEKL, per germline. The CDR3 here is CASSQSPTGDHYEQYF. The CDR3 DNA follows: TGCGCCAGCAGCCAAAGCCCGACAGGGGACCATTACGAGCAGTACTTC.

The chain employs TRBV4-3 and TRBJ1-2; D unresolved. The V gene's germline CDR1 is LGHNA and CDR2 YSLEER. The CDR3 sequence is 17 residues long. V shed 0 bases and J shed 1 base, with 15 bases lying between them. In nucleotides, the CDR3 is TGCGCCAGCAGCCAAGAAGGTTCCGGGGAACATAACTATGGCTACACCTTC. It is translated as CASSQEGSGEHNYGYTF.

The genes are TRBV28 and TRBJ1-1; no clear D. This CDR3 comprises 14 residues. Trimming took off 5 bases at V and 1 base at J, with 11 bases between the two ends. Germline loops: CDR1 MDHEN, CDR2 SYDVKM. The CDR3, as DNA: TGTGCCAGCAGTGGATGGAGTGGGAACACTGAAGCTTTCTTT. Translation gives CASSGWSGNTEAFF.

The J gene is TRBJ2-1, the V gene TRBV7-8, with 9 bases matching TRBD2. V shed 3 bases, J shed 8 bases, and the junction held 14 bases outside the gene matches. Per germline, CDR1 SGHVS and CDR2 FQNEAQ. The CDR3 has 17 residues. The CDR3 DNA is TGTGCCAGCAGCTTTATCCGGGGGCGGGGGGGTTTGGATGAGCAGTTCTTC. It translates to CASSFIRGRGGLDEQFF.

This clone was detected a few times. This chain connects TRBV28 to TRBJ2-2; TRBD2 agrees at 8 bases. CDR3 size: 18 residues. The germline V gene has CDR1 MDHEN and CDR2 SYDVKM. The trim removed 5 bases at V and 5 bases at J, leaving 16 bases unmatched. For the CDR3, the DNA is TGTGCCAGCAGTCCACCAACCGCGGGGGGCGCCTGGACCGGGGAGCTGTTTTTT. The encoded protein is CASSPPTAGGAWTGELFF.

The V call is TRBV11-2, the J call TRBJ2-5; 11 nucleotides line up with TRBD2. In germline, CDR1 is SGHAT, CDR2 FQNNGV. Trimming took 0 bases from V and 3 from J; bases not matched to a gene: 3. The CDR3 extends over 16 amino acids. The CDR3 DNA follows: TGTGCCAGCAGCTTAGATCTAGCGGGGGGAGAAGAGACCCAGTACTTC. The encoded protein is CASSLDLAGGEETQYF.

This chain joins TRBV4-2 and TRBJ1-4, with D unresolved. V lost 4 bases and J 3 bases, leaving 12 bases between the germline ends. The CDR3 is 15 amino acids. CDR1 LGHNA and CDR2 YNFKEQ come from the germline V gene. In nucleotides, the CDR3 is TGTGCCAGCAGCCTTCCTGGGCGGGCTAATGAAAAACTGTTTTTT. This sequence encodes CASSLPGRANEKLFF.

This clone was observed a few times. The chain links TRBV5-4 to TRBJ2-5, with 8 bases lining up with TRBD2. With 5 bases clipped from V and 9 bases from J, the junction kept 12 bases outside the gene matches. The CDR3 totals 14 residues. CDR1 SGHNT and CDR2 YYREEE come from the germline V gene (reference sequence). The CDR3 protein is CASSSGTRGGAQYF. CDR3 nucleotide sequence: TGTGCCAGCAGTTCCGGGACTAGGGGGGGGGCCCAGTACTTC.

This sequence joins TRBV4-3 and TRBJ2-1; 9 positions agree with TRBD2. Germline V gene lookup returns CDR1 LGHNA and CDR2 YSLEER. The V and J ends lost 0 bases and 3 bases, in that order; junction bases with no gene match: 6. This CDR3 is 17 amino acids long. This chain's CDR3 is CASSQDISGGLYNEQFF. CDR3 in DNA: TGCGCCAGCAGCCAAGATATAAGCGGGGGGCTCTACAATGAGCAGTTCTTC.

The gene calls are TRBV7-2 and TRBJ1-6; maybe TRBD1 (5 bases). This CDR3 region has 15 residues. V shed 5 bases and J shed 9 bases, with 17 bases lying between them. The germline gives CDR1 SGHTA, CDR2 FQGNSA. The CDR3 reads CASSLDSLFGSPLHF. The CDR3 DNA reads as TGTGCCAGCAGCCTAGACAGTTTGTTTGGTTCACCCCTCCACTTT.

The chain recombines TRBV6-5 with TRBJ2-2; possible D gene TRBD1, 6 bases. CDR1 is MNHEY, CDR2 SVGAGI, per germline. V lost 2 bases, J lost 7 bases, and 14 bases lay in between. This CDR3 is built from 15 residues. The CDR3 DNA is TGTGCCAGCAGTTACGGGGACATATTGGACGGGGAGCTGTTTTTT. It specifies CASSYGDILDGELFF.

The genes are TRBV9 and TRBJ2-6; 8 nucleotides agree with TRBD1. V lost 0 bases, J lost 2 bases, and 10 bases stayed unmatched. CDR3 length: 19 amino acids. Germline V gene data show CDR1 as SGDLS and CDR2 as YYNGEE. The CDR3 nucleotides read TGTGCCAGCAGCGTAGGGGCAAGGACAGGGACGACTGGGGCCAACGTCCTGACTTTC. The encoded protein is CASSVGARTGTTGANVLTF.

The chain couples TRBV6-1 to TRBJ2-5; D might be TRBD2 (6 bases). V lost 6 bases and J 2 bases, leaving 13 bases between the germline ends. The CDR3 extends over 14 amino acids. Germline V lookup: CDR1 MNHNS, CDR2 SASEGT. The CDR3 DNA reads TGTGCCAGCAGGGAGGGTACATGGCAAGAGACCCAGTACTTC. Translation gives CASREGTWQETQYF.

The chain joins TRBV5-4 to TRBJ2-5, with TRBD1 identical over 8 bases. The J call may be in error: the DNA end matches TRBJ2-7 better. Looked up from germline, CDR1 is SGHNT and CDR2 is YYREEE (reference sequence). There are 14 residues in the CDR3. This CDR3 is CASSARDRSYEQYF. CDR3 nucleotide sequence: TGTGCCAGCAGCGCCCGGGACAGGTCCTACGAGCAGTACTTC.

This chain uses TRBV18 with TRBJ1-4; 7 bases are shared with TRBD1. V was clipped by 5 bases and J by 8 bases; unmatched bases: 8. This CDR3 is 14 amino acids long. The germline V gene encodes CDR1 KGHSH and CDR2 LQKENI. The CDR3 reads CASSSQDRREKLFF. The CDR3 DNA is TGTGCCAGCTCATCCCAGGACAGGAGGGAAAAACTGTTTTTT.

The chain is built from TRBV2 and TRBJ2-3, with 7 positions matching TRBD1. The CDR3 is made up of 13 amino acids. V was clipped by 6 bases and J by 9 bases; unmatched bases: 9. Germline CDR1 is SNHLY and CDR2 is FYNNEI. The chain's CDR3 is CASRKFGDRTQYF. The CDR3 DNA sequence: TGTGCCAGCAGAAAGTTTGGGGACAGAACGCAGTATTTT.